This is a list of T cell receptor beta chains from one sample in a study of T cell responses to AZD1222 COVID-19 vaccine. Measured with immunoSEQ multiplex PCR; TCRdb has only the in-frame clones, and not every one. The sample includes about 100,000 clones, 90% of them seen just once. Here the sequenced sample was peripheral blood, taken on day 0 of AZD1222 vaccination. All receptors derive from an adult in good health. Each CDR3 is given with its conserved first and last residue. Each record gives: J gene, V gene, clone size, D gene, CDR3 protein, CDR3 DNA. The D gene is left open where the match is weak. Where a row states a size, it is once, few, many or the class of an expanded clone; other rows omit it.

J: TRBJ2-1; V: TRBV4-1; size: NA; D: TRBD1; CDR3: CASRGTGVSYNEQFF; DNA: TGCGCCAGCAGGGGGACAGGCGTTTCCTACAATGAGCAGTTCTTC
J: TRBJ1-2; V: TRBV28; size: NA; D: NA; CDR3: CASSFGRDLYGYTF; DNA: TGTGCCAGCAGTTTTGGCAGGGACCTCTATGGCTACACCTTC
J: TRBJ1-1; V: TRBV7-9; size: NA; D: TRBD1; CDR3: CASSWDREAFF; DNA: TGTGCCAGCAGCTGGGACAGGGAAGCTTTCTTT
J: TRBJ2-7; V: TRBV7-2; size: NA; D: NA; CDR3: CASSGRPYSYEQYF; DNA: TGTGCCAGCAGTGGAAGGCCCTATTCCTACGAGCAGTACTTC
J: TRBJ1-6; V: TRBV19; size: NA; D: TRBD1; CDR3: CASSPFSRTGLEYALNSPLHF; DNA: TGTGCCAGTTCCCCTTTCTCTCGGACAGGATTAGAATACGCACTCAATTCACCCCTCCACTTT
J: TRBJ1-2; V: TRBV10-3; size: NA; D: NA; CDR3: CAISGLLQGDGYTF; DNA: TGTGCCATCAGTGGATTACTCCAAGGCGATGGCTACACCTTC
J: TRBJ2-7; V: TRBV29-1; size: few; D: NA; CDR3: CSVERPETYEQYF; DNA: TGCAGCGTTGAAAGGCCTGAAACCTACGAGCAGTACTTC
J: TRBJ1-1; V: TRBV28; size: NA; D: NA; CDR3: CASSTTGEAFF; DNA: TGTGCCAGCAGCACTACAGGTGAAGCTTTCTTT
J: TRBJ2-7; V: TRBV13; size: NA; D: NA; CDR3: CASSLSPRGSYEQYF; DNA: TGTGCCAGCAGCTTATCCCCCCGGGGGTCCTACGAGCAGTACTTC
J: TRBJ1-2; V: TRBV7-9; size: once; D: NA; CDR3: CASSLGFRDGTNYGYTF; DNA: TGTGCCAGCAGTTTAGGCTTCCGGGACGGAACTAACTATGGCTACACCTTC
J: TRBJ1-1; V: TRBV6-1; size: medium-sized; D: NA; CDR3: CASSETAMNTEAFF; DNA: TGTGCCAGCAGTGAAACGGCCATGAACACTGAAGCTTTCTTT
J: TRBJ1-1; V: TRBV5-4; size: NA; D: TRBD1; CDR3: CASSLSGGQGLTEAFF; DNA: TGTGCCAGCAGCTTGAGTGGGGGACAGGGACTCACTGAAGCTTTCTTT
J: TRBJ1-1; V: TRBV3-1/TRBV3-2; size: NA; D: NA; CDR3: CASSQAESEAFF; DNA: TGTGCCAGCAGCCAAGCTGAGAGTGAAGCTTTCTTT
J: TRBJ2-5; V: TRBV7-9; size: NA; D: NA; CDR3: CASTRLAAVQETQYF; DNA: TGTGCCAGCACACGGTTGGCGGCGGTACAAGAGACCCAGTACTTC
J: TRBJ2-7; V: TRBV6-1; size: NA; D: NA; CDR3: CASSEGTLDYYEQYF; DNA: TGTGCCAGCAGTGAGGGGACTCTGGATTACTACGAGCAGTACTTC
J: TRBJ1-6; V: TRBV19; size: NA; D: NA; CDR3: CASSIGAVGFSPLHF; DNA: TGTGCCAGTAGTATAGGGGCAGTAGGATTTTCACCCCTCCACTTT
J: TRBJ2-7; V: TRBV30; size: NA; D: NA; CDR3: CAWSVSVAYEQYF; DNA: TGTGCCTGGAGTGTATCGGTAGCCTACGAGCAGTACTTC
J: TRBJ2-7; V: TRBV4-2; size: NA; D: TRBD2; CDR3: CASSRGSGSSYEQYF; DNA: TGTGCCAGCAGCCGGGGTAGCGGGTCCTCCTACGAGCAGTACTTC
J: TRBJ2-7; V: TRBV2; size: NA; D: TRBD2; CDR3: CASGLAGITYEQYF; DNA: TGTGCCAGCGGGCTAGCGGGAATAACCTACGAGCAGTACTTC
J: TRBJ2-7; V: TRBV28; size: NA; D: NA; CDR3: CASSTELGGYEQYF; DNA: TGTGCCAGCAGCACCGAATTGGGGGGTTACGAGCAGTACTTC
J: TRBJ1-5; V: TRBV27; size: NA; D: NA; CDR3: CASSLGKQPQHF; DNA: TGTGCCAGCAGTTTGGGTAAGCAGCCCCAGCATTTT
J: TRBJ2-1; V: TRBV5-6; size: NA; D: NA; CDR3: CASSPRRTPSSEQFF; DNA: TGTGCCAGCAGCCCCCGACGCACCCCGAGCAGTGAGCAGTTCTTC
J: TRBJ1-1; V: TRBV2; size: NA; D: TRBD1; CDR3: CASQGASRSTEAFF; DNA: TGTGCCAGCCAGGGGGCTTCCCGTTCCACTGAAGCTTTCTTT